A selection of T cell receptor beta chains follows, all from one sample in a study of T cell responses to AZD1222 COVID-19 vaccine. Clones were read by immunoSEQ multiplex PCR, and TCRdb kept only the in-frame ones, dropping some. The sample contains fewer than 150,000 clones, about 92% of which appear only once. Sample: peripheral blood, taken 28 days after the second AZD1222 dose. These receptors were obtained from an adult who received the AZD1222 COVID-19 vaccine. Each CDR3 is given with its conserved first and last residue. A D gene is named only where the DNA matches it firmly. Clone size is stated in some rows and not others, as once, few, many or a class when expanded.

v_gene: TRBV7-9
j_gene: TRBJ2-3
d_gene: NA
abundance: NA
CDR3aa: CASSLGSGTGGTRPDTQYF
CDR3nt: TGTGCCAGCAGCTTAGGAAGTGGGACGGGGGGCACCCGGCCAGATACGCAGTATTTT

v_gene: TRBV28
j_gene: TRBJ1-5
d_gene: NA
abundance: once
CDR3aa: CASSLFSSANQPQHF
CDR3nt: TGTGCCAGCAGTTTATTCTCCTCCGCCAATCAGCCCCAGCATTTT

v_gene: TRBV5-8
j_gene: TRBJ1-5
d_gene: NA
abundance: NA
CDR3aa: CASSFTGFNQPQHF
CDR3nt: TGTGCCAGCAGCTTCACAGGGTTTAATCAGCCCCAGCATTTT

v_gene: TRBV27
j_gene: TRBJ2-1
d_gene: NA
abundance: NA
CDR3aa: CASSLASGGRVYNEQFF
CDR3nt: TGTGCCAGCAGTTTAGCCTCGGGGGGCAGGGTATACAATGAGCAGTTCTTC

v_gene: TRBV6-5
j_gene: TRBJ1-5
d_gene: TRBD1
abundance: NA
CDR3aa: CASSWDRYQPQHF
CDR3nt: TGTGCCAGCAGCTGGGACAGGTATCAGCCCCAACATTTT

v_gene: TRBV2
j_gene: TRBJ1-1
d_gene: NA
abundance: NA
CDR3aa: CATPPGQANTEAFF
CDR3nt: TGTGCCACCCCGCCAGGGCAAGCTAACACTGAAGCTTTCTTT

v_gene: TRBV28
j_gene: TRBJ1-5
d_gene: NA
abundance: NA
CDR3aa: CASSHASPLSNQPQHF
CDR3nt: TGTGCCAGCAGCCACGCGAGCCCCCTTAGCAATCAGCCCCAGCATTTT

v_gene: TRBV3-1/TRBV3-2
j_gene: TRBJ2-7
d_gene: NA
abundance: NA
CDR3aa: CASSQDLLGDYEQYF
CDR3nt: TGTGCCAGCAGCCAAGATCTACTCGGAGACTACGAGCAGTACTTC

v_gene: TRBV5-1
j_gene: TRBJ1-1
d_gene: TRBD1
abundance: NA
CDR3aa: CASSKRLTGEVYTEAFF
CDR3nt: TGCGCCAGCAGCAAACGATTGACAGGGGAGGTGTACACTGAAGCTTTCTTT

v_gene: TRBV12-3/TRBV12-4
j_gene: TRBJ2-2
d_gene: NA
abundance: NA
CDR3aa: CASGLRRSGELFF
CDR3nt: TGTGCCAGCGGGTTACGCAGATCCGGGGAGCTGTTTTTT

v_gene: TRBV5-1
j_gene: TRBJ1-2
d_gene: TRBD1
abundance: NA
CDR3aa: CASSSGQVSDGYTF
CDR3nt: TGCGCCAGCAGCTCCGGACAGGTGTCAGATGGCTACACCTTC

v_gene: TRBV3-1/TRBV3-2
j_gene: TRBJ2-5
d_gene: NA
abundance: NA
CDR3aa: CASSGQGLPGETQYF
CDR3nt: TGTGCCAGCAGCGGTCAGGGACTGCCCGGGGAGACCCAGTACTTC

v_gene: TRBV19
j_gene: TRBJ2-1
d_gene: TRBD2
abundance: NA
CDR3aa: CASSNPSGGYSYNEQFF
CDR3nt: TGTGCCAGTAGTAACCCTAGCGGGGGTTATTCCTACAATGAGCAGTTCTTC

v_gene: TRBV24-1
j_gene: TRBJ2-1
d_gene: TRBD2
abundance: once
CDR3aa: CATSDLREGYNEQFF
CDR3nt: TGTGCCACCAGTGATTTACGGGAGGGATACAATGAGCAGTTCTTC

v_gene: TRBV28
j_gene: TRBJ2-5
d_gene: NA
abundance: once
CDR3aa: CASISGVGETQYF
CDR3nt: TGTGCCAGTATTTCAGGGGTCGGAGAGACCCAGTACTTC

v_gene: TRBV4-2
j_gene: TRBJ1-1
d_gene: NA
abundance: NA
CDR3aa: CASSLTGGADTEAFF
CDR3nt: TGTGCCAGCAGCCTCACGGGGGGGGCCGACACTGAAGCTTTCTTT

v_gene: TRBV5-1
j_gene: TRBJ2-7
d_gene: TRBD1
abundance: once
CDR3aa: CASSWTGAYEQYF
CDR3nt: TGCGCCAGCAGCTGGACAGGGGCCTACGAGCAGTACTTC

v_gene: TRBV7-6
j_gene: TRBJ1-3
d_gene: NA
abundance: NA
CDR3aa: CASSLKTLPSGNTIYF
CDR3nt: TGTGCCAGCAGCTTAAAGACACTACCCTCTGGAAACACCATATATTTT